These 4 T cell receptor beta chains were all obtained from the same sample, sequenced in a study of graft-versus-host responses after intestinal transplantation. TCRdb's copy holds only in-frame clones and misses some; the assay was immunoSEQ multiplex PCR. Of over 85,000 clones listed, 90% to 95% are singletons. For these TCRs, the target antigens are not known. The material sequenced was unstimulated CD8+ T cells sorted from spleen or lymph node cells, taken before intestinal transplant. These TCRs come from a human donor who received an intestinal transplant.

The chain carries TRBV7-8 and TRBJ2-6; TRBD1 might be the D (5 bases). V was cut by 6 bases and J by 4 bases, with 10 bases left in between. CDR1 SGHVS and CDR2 FQNEAQ come from the germline V gene. The CDR3 spans 14 residues. The CDR3 DNA is TGTGCCAGCAGGGCAGGGTCCGGGGCCAACGTCCTGACTTTC. This encodes CASRAGSGANVLTF.

The V and J genes are TRBV15 and TRBJ2-5, with 13 bases that match TRBD2. The V segment lost 6 bases and the J segment 4 bases; nucleotides outside the gene matches: 11. Germline assignment: CDR1 LNHNV and CDR2 YYDKDF (reference sequence). The CDR3 sequence is 17 residues long. The CDR3 coding sequence is TGTGCCACCAGGAGAAACGGGACTAGCGGGAAGGGAGAGACCCAGTACTTC. It is translated as CATRRNGTSGKGETQYF.

The V and J genes are TRBV28 and TRBJ1-5; D gene ambiguous. V lost 1 base and J lost 1, with 2 bases in between. Germline assignment: CDR1 MDHEN and CDR2 SYDVKM. The CDR3 consists of 13 residues. This CDR3 reads CASSLYSNQPQHF. CDR3 nucleotides: TGTGCCAGCAGTTTATACAGCAATCAGCCCCAGCATTTT.

The chain carries TRBV29-1 and TRBJ2-5; D is ambiguous. V was cut by 1 base and J by 4 bases, with 10 bases left in between. CDR1 SQVTM and CDR2 ANQGSEA come from the germline V gene. CDR3 length: 13 residues. The CDR3 region has the DNA TGCAGCGTTGAAGGCTCCGGTCCAGAGACCCAGTACTTC. Protein product: CSVEGSGPETQYF.